The clone carrying this TCR beta chain was seen just once. The sample originates from a study of blood T cell repertoires in COVID-19. Study background: COVID-19 samples from acute and convalescent phases originated in the United States, Italy and Spain. In each case, the material was cDNA or gDNA derived from T cells, B-cell-depleted T cells, or PBMCs.

The CDR3 runs to 14 residues. Per the germline V gene, CDR1 is ENHRY and CDR2 is SYGVKD. After removal of 4 bases from V and 7 bases from J, the junction contained 6 bases not matched to a gene. Original data processing: Estimation of nucleated cell counts relied on the amplification of reference gene primers. The protocol was immunoSEQ multiplex PCR, while the TCRdb copy is restricted to in-frame clones and leaves out a portion. V and J calls and clone size are as listed in that table; D and trimming were resolved from the DNA. The sample has some 90,000 clones, roughly 89% seen once; the top ten hold approximately 5.2%.

The sequence came from an elderly woman with active COVID-19. The sequenced sample consisted of peripheral blood. This chain links TRBV10-3 with TRBJ2-3; 9 bases are a match to TRBD2. CDR3 DNA sequence: TGTGCCATCAGTGGGACTAGCGAATATTATACGCAGTATTTT. Its protein product is CAISGTSEYYTQYF.